Here is one T cell receptor beta chain with its context. This clonotype has more than one count but fewer than ten. Its antigen remains unidentified. Base qualities were left out, and no much larger clone turns up one base away. Libraries were constructed by 5' RACE. Sequencing relied on an Illumina HiSeq 2500. A second PCR of about 6 to 12 cycles was run with a J-beta primer mix and a sample-barcoded 5' primer. A template-switch 5' adaptor carrying 12 random nucleotides introduced a unique molecular identifier onto each TCR beta cDNA molecule. Each sample yielded at least 3 million CDR3-containing paired-end reads. First-strand cDNA was synthesized from all RNA with the Mint cDNA synthesis kit, primed by a TRBC-specific oligonucleotide. After uracil-DNA glycosylase treatment, a first 18-cycle PCR used universal primers M1SS and BC2_uni_R on all cDNA. As for how the authors treated the data: For normalization, 1 million high-quality reads were randomly selected from each sample, with every read carrying a distinct molecular identifier. Instead of being binned into consensus sequences, reads with shared molecular identifiers were discarded. MiTCR, with a Q25 quality threshold and the strictest error-elimination algorithm, was used for CDR3 identification, clonotype clustering and error correction. A nonparametric unseen species model with Euler transformation was used to estimate lower-bound total TCR beta diversity. The public sequencing data were trimmed at Q25 with fastp and processed into clonotypes with MiXCR by TCRdb, which kept only in-frame beta chains. Rows with a matching CDR3 protein are joined into one entry that keeps the most common DNA and genes. Clone size and V and J calls follow TCRdb, not the original study. A total of under 750,000 distinct CDR3 sequences appear in this sample, 45% to 55% of them only once. 20% to 25% of the sample is in the top ten clones.

The data originate from a study of blood T cells in healthy people across ages (dated by TCRdb to 2014 to 2015). Turning to the overall study: In model experiments, roughly one uniquely barcoded TCR beta cDNA molecule per two T cells was captured by template switching. The study measured age-related changes in TCR beta repertoire diversity using deep sequencing normalized with unique cDNA molecular identifiers. The donors were split into four age groups: young (average 16 years), middle-aged (39), aged (around 67) and long-lived (82). To avoid experimental bias, donors of different ages were randomly spread across the sequencing lanes. Using the same blood draw, the study looked at two additional independent replicas of 1 million unique cDNA reads for two donors, one aged 18 to 29 and the other aged 80 or older.

V is pruned by 1 base and J by 5 bases, leaving 9 bases of the junction without a gene match. Looking up the germline V gene yields CDR1 LGHNA and CDR2 YNFKEQ. Reading from cysteine to phenylalanine, the CDR3 counts 18 amino acids. Just CDR3 DNA is preserved here, 54 bases in frame from base 1. The roughly 39 donors, aged about 6 to 95 years, were systemically healthy Caucasian individuals from Russia. Ten milliliters of peripheral blood were drawn from each donor into EDTA-treated Vacutainer tubes. Ficoll-Paque density-gradient centrifugation was used to isolate PBMCs, with at least 7 million per sample. Trizol reagent was used to extract total RNA from PBMCs, with at least 5 micrograms per sample. For every donor, an aliquot of PBMCs went through flow cytometry to measure the percentages of naive CD45RAhigh/CD27high T cells. Paper-wide results and their limitations: Total diversity estimates from one million sequenced T cells were considered lower bounds and underestimates. Observed TCR beta diversity correlated strongly with the percentage of naive T cells measured by flow cytometry. Because the CMV infection status of the donors was unknown, age-related changes in expanded clonotypes may potentially have been confounded. Observed TCR beta diversity per million T cells fell roughly linearly with age, and a significant reduction was already apparent by age roughly 40. Compared with the aged group, more naive CD4+ T cells, fewer expanded clones and increased TCR diversity were shown by the long-lived group, suggesting age selection. Bulk unsorted PBMC profiling prevented conclusive comparison of naive and antigen-experienced compartments.

The V gene is TRBV4-2 and the J gene is TRBJ2-3, with 13 middle bases fitting TRBD2. Sequenced material: blood. The sequence came from an elderly man in good health. The sequence in DNA is TGTGCCAGCAGCCAAGCGTGGGTGACTAGCGGGAGGAAAGATACGCAGTATTTT. This translates into CASSQAWVTSGRKDTQYF.